The T cell receptor beta chain under discussion was sequenced for a study of blood T cell repertoires in COVID-19. Background on the study: The origin of the acute and convalescent COVID-19 samples was the United States, Italy and Spain. PBMCs, B-cell-depleted T cells, or T cells were the source of the cDNA or gDNA that made up the material.

Losses at the gene ends were 5 bases for V and 7 bases for J; bases not matched to a gene: 23. The germline V gene encodes CDR1 MNHNY and CDR2 SVGAGI (reference sequence). CDR3 length: 20 residues. In the original analysis: Reference gene primers were amplified, and this amplification served to estimate nucleated cell counts. Assay used: immunoSEQ multiplex PCR; TCRdb lists only in-frame clones, some missing. V and J calls and clone size are those listed in that table; D and trimming were worked out from the DNA. In the table there are just over 150,000 clones, roughly 79% of which are singletons. The chain is built from TRBV6-6 and TRBJ2-1; 10 positions match TRBD2. The clonotype comes from a woman of 80 years or more with acute or convalescent COVID-19. Material for sequencing was peripheral blood. CDR3 nucleotide sequence: TGTGCCAGCAGTCCCCGGGGGGGGAGAACAGCGGGAGGGCCTGGAAATGAGCAGTTCTTC. This encodes CASSPRGGRTAGGPGNEQFF.